This T cell receptor beta chain was identified during a study of blood T cell repertoires in COVID-19. Study-level information: Donors in the United States, Italy and Spain gave samples during acute or convalescent COVID-19. The cDNA or gDNA used as material had been derived from T cells, B-cell-depleted T cells, or PBMCs.

Germline V gene lookup returns CDR1 MNHEY and CDR2 SVGAGI. This CDR3 has 14 residues. V trimming: 6 bases; J trimming: 9 bases; junction bases outside the gene matches: 13. Authors' methods: Estimated nucleated cell counts came from reference gene primer amplification. The data were produced by immunoSEQ multiplex PCR, yet TCRdb's version contains in-frame clones alone and is incomplete. The V and J calls and the clone size are those of that table, but D and trimming were determined from the DNA. The sample shows 250,000 or so clones, 88% of them seen only once. The J gene is TRBJ2-7, the V gene TRBV6-5, with 8 bases that match TRBD1. The sequenced material came from peripheral blood. The TCR comes from a man older than 75 with acute or convalescent COVID-19. CDR3 in DNA: TGTGCCAGCAGCCGGGGACAGGTAAACTCTGTGCAGTACTTC. Translation: CASSRGQVNSVQYF.